Below are 17 T cell receptor beta chains sequenced from a single sample in a study of shared clonotypes between healthy human individuals. Data came from immunoSEQ multiplex PCR; TCRdb stores just in-frame clones and leaves some out. Of about 1,500,000 clones detected, about 96% appear once; the ten largest clones hold roughly 1.2%. Sequenced sample: naive CD4+ T cells sorted from blood. The subset was: CD45RA+ positively selected. All receptors come from a man aged 25 to 40 in good health.

Points on this clone: Distinct nucleotide sequences in the sample also encode this CDR3. The chain joins TRBV18 to TRBJ1-2; no firm D call. Looked up from germline, CDR1 is KGHSH and CDR2 is LQKENI. V lost 3 bases and J lost 0, with 8 bases in between. The CDR3 consists of 14 residues. The CDR3 reads CASSPPGTNYGYTF. CDR3 bases: TGTGCCAGCTCACCCCCCGGCACTAACTATGGCTACACCTTC. The whole variable domain, remainder taken from reference TRBV18 and TRBJ1-2, is NAGVMQNPRHLVRRRGQEARLRCSPMKGHSHVYWYRQLPEEGLKFMVYLQKENIIDESGMPKERFSAEFPKEGPSILRIQQVVRGDSAAYFCASSPPGTNYGYTFGSGTRLTVV.

The chain uses TRBV29-1 and TRBJ2-3; D is uncertain. This CDR3 is 12 amino acids long. V shed 6 bases and J shed 4 bases, with 11 bases lying between them. Per the germline V gene, CDR1 is SQVTM and CDR2 is ANQGSEA. The CDR3: CSVSAAPDTQYF. The DNA for the CDR3 is TGCAGCGTCTCCGCAGCGCCAGATACGCAGTATTTT.

The chain carries TRBV10-1 and TRBJ1-2; D is unresolved. The V gene lost 0 bases and the J gene lost 2 bases, with 10 bases spanning the gap. This CDR3 has 15 residues. Germline CDR1 WNHNN, CDR2 SYGVQD (reference sequence). The CDR3 DNA is TGCGCCAGCAGTGAGTCGATTGGCCCGAACTATGGCTACACCTTC. The encoded protein is CASSESIGPNYGYTF.

V is TRBV10-3 and J is TRBJ2-2, with D perhaps TRBD1 (6 bases). The CDR3 sequence is 17 residues long. Trimming took off 0 bases at V and 6 bases at J, with 17 bases between the two ends. CDR1 ENHRY and CDR2 SYGVKD come from the germline V gene. CDR3 nucleotides: TGTGCCATCAGTGAGTCGGGACAAAAGTTTTACTCCGGGGAGCTGTTTTTT. Its translation is CAISESGQKFYSGELFF.

The chain uses TRBV5-1 and TRBJ1-5, with TRBD1 matching over 12 bases. The CDR3 sequence is 17 residues long. CDR1 SGHRS and CDR2 YFSETQ come from the germline V gene. J lost 2 bases, V lost 4 bases, and 7 bases had no gene match. CDR3 protein: CASSIGTGGMGNQPQHF. In DNA form, the CDR3 reads TGCGCCAGCAGCATCGGGACAGGGGGCATGGGCAATCAGCCCCAGCATTTT.

The chain links TRBV7-2 to TRBJ2-1; unclear D gene. Germline CDR1 SGHTA, CDR2 FQGNSA. Trimming stripped 4 bases from V and 7 bases from J, with 11 bases between. The CDR3 loop spans 13 amino acids. The CDR3 region is CASSSTIGNEQFF. The CDR3 bases are TGTGCCAGCAGCTCCACCATAGGGAATGAGCAGTTCTTC.

The V and J genes are TRBV6-1 and TRBJ2-2; no definite D call. In germline, CDR1 is MNHNS, CDR2 SASEGT. CDR3 size: 15 residues. V dropped 6 bases and J dropped 6 bases, with 17 bases sitting between them. The CDR3 region has the DNA TGTGCCAGCAGGGACGCCACAAGGGTGTCCGGGGAGCTGTTTTTT. It translates to CASRDATRVSGELFF.

The chain links TRBV10-3 to TRBJ1-2; no clear D. The V gene lost 5 bases and the J gene lost 1 base, with 5 bases spanning the gap. Germline assignment: CDR1 ENHRY and CDR2 SYGVKD. CDR3 length: 12 residues. The CDR3 DNA reads TGTGCCATCAGTACAGATAACTATGGCTACACCTTC. Translating gives CAISTDNYGYTF.

The chain combines TRBV14 with TRBJ2-7; D uncertain. V gave up 3 bases and J gave up 4 bases, with 7 bases separating them. Per germline, CDR1 SGHDN and CDR2 FVKESK. This CDR3 contains 12 residues. CDR3 coding DNA: TGTGCCAGCAGCCATGTTAAGTACGAGCAGTACTTC. This sequence encodes CASSHVKYEQYF.

The V gene is TRBV21-1, the J gene TRBJ2-7. TRBV21-1 is flagged as a pseudogene. CDR3 length: 15 amino acids. The CDR3 spells CASSKASPTGTEQYF. Here the CDR3 DNA reads TGTGCCAGCAGCAAAGCTTCGCCAACGGGCACCGAGCAGTACTTC.

The V gene is TRBV6-5, the J gene TRBJ1-2; D uncertain. Looked up from germline, CDR1 is MNHEY and CDR2 is SVGAGI. Deletions cut 0 bases from V and 1 base from J, with 9 bases between. The CDR3 is 15 residues long. The CDR3, as DNA: TGTGCCAGCAGTTACTCGAAGGCCAGTAACTATGGCTACACCTTC. Its protein product is CASSYSKASNYGYTF.

For the CDR3, the DNA is TGTGCCAGTACCGGGACCCTGGGGACTGAAGCTTTCTTT. This codes for CASTGTLGTEAFF. The chain employs TRBV28 and TRBJ1-1; a possible D gene is TRBD1 (5 bases). CDR1 MDHEN and CDR2 SYDVKM come from the germline V gene. The CDR3 is 13 amino acids. V lost 9 bases, J lost 5 bases, and 16 bases lay in between.

CDR3 loop: CASSALTSGRANEQFF. As DNA, the CDR3 is TGTGCCAGCAGCGCGCTGACTAGCGGGAGGGCCAATGAGCAGTTCTTC. The chain combines TRBV9 with TRBJ2-1, with TRBD2 matching 14 bases. CDR1 and CDR2 (germline): SGDLS, YYNGEE. The CDR3 covers 16 residues. Germline trimming cut 3 bases from V and 6 bases from J; bases unmatched to any gene: 5. The variable domain in full, completed from reference TRBV9 and TRBJ2-1, reads DSGVTQTPKHLITATGQRVTLRCSPRSGDLSVYWYQQSLDQGLQFLIQYYNGEERAKGNILERFSAQQFPDLHSELNLSSLELGDSALYFCASSALTSGRANEQFFGPGTRLTVL.

The chain links TRBV14 to TRBJ2-2; D unclear. The CDR3 covers 17 residues. V lost 0 bases and J 3 bases, leaving 14 bases between the germline ends. The germline CDR1 and CDR2 sequences are SGHDN and FVKESK. This CDR3 reads CASSQDLTWADTGELFF. CDR3 nucleotide sequence: TGTGCCAGCAGCCAAGACCTGACATGGGCAGACACCGGGGAGCTGTTTTTT.

The rearrangement links TRBV15 to TRBJ1-1, with 9 bases lining up with TRBD1. This CDR3 region has 17 residues. V was clipped by 1 base and J by 0 bases; unmatched bases: 6. CDR1 is LNHNV and CDR2 is YYDKDF in the germline V gene (reference sequence). The CDR3 loop reads CATSRGVDRGMNTEAFF. The CDR3 region has the DNA TGTGCCACCAGCAGAGGAGTGGACAGGGGAATGAACACTGAAGCTTTCTTT.

This chain joins TRBV4-1 and TRBJ2-7; D might be TRBD1 (6 bases). V was pared by 1 base and J by 3 bases, with 22 bases between. Germline values: CDR1 MGHRA, CDR2 YSYEKL. The CDR3 has 18 residues. Here the CDR3 reads CASSQVHRDTTLHYEQYF. CDR3 DNA: TGCGCCAGCAGCCAAGTGCACCGGGACACAACCTTACACTACGAGCAGTACTTC.

The V gene is TRBV18, the J gene TRBJ1-2; no definite D call. The CDR3 has 16 residues. CDR1 is KGHSH and CDR2 is LQKENI in the germline V gene. Trimming stripped 3 bases from V and 4 bases from J, with 18 bases between. The CDR3 here is CASSPGYSRPSYGYTF. CDR3 DNA sequence: TGTGCCAGCTCACCGGGATACAGTCGACCCTCCTATGGCTACACCTTC.